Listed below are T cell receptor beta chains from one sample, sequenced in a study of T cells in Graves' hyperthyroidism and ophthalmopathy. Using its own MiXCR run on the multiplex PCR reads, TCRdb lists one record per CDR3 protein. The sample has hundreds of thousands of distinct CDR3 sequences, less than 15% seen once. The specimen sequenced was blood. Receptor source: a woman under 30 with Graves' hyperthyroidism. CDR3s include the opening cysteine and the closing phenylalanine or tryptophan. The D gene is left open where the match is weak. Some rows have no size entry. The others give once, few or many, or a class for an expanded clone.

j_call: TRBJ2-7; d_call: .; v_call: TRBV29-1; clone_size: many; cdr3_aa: CSVRGDYSYEQYF; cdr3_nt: TGCAGCGTGAGGGGGGATTACTCCTACGAGCAGTACTTC
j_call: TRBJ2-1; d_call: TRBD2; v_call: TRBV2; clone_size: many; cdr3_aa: CASSPIAGGVDEQFF; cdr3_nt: TGTGCCAGCAGTCCTATAGCGGGAGGGGTCGATGAGCAGTTCTTC
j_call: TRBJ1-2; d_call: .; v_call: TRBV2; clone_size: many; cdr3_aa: CASSDSGVRYTF; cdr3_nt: TGTGCCAGCAGTGATTCGGGTGTGCGCTACACCTTC
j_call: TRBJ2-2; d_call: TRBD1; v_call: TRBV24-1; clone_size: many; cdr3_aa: CATSDDRDDTGELFF; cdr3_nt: TGTGCCACCAGTGACGACAGGGACGACACCGGGGAGCTGTTTTTT
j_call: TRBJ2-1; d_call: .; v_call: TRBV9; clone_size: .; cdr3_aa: CASSVEGGTFSYNEQFF; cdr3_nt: TGTGCCAGCAGCGTAGAAGGGGGGACTTTCTCCTACAATGAGCAGTTCTTC
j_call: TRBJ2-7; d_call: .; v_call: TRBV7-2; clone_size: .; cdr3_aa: CASSSASYEQYF; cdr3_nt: TGTGCCAGCAGCTCGGCGTCCTACGAGCAGTACTTC
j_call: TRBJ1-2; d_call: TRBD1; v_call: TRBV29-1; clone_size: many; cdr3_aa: CSETGVHGYTF; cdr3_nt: TGCAGTGAAACAGGGGTACATGGCTACACCTTC
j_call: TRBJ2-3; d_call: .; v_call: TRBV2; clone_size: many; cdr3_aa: CASSDQIGLDTQYF; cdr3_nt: TGTGCCAGCAGTGACCAAATCGGGTTAGATACGCAGTATTTT
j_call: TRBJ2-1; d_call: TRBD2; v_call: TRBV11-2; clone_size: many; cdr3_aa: CASTSGTKNEQFF; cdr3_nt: TGTGCCAGCACGAGCGGGACGAAGAATGAGCAGTTCTTC
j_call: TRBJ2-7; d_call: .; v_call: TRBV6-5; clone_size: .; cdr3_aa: CASSSGGRVEQYF; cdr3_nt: TGTGCCAGCAGTTCTGGGGGAAGGGTCGAGCAGTACTTC
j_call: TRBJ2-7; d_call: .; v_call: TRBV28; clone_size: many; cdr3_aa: CASSLHGGGAGEQYF; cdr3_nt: TGTGCCAGCAGTCTGCATGGGGGGGGCGCGGGGGAGCAGTACTTC
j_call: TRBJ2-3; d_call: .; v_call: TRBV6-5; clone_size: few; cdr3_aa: CASSLPRSTDTQYF; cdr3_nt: TGTGCCAGCAGCTTACCGCGTAGCACAGATACGCAGTATTTT
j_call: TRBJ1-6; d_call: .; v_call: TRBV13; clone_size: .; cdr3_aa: CASSLGPGARSNSPLHF; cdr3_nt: TGTGCCAGCAGCTTAGGGCCAGGGGCTAGAAGTAATTCACCCCTCCACTTT
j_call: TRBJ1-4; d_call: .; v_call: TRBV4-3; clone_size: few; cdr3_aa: CASSQDGGPHPEKLFF; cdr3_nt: TGCGCCAGCAGCCAAGATGGGGGACCGCACCCCGAAAAACTGTTTTTT
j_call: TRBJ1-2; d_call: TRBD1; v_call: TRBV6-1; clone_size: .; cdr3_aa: CASSEAGDRPGYGYTF; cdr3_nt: TGTGCCAGCAGTGAGGCTGGGGACAGGCCGGGCTATGGCTACACCTTC
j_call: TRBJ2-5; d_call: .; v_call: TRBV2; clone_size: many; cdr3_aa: CASYPEVADLQETQYF; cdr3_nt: TGTGCCAGCTACCCAGAGGTGGCAGACCTCCAAGAGACCCAGTACTTC
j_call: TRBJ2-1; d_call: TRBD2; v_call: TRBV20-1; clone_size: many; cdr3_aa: CSARVAGGQNNEQFF; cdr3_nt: TGCAGTGCTAGGGTAGCGGGGGGGCAAAACAATGAGCAGTTCTTC
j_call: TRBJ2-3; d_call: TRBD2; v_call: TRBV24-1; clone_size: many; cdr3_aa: CATRGTSGKTQYF; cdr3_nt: TGTGCCACCAGAGGGACTAGCGGGAAGACGCAGTATTTT
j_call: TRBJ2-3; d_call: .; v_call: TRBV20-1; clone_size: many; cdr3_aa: CSAYGPLHTDTQYF; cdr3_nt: TGCAGTGCATACGGCCCTTTACACACAGATACGCAGTATTTT
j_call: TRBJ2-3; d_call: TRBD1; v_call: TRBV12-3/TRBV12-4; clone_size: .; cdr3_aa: CASREDRGRADTQYF; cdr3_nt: TGTGCCAGCAGAGAGGACAGGGGGCGTGCAGATACGCAGTATTTT
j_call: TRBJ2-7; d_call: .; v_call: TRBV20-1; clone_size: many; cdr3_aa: CSARDRRHEQYF; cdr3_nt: TGCAGTGCTAGAGATCGTCGTCACGAGCAGTACTTC
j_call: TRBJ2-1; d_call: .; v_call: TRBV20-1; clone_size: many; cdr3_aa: CSARGGRGDYNEQFF; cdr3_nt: TGCAGTGCTAGAGGCGGCCGGGGCGATTACAATGAGCAGTTCTTC
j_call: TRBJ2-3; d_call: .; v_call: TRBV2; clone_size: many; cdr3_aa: CASRPTSIGTDTQYF; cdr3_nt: TGTGCCAGCAGGCCCACTAGCATCGGCACAGATACGCAGTATTTT
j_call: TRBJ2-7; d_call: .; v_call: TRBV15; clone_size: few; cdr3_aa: CATSSAQGPYEQYF; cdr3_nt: TGTGCCACCAGCAGTGCACAGGGACCCTACGAGCAGTACTTC
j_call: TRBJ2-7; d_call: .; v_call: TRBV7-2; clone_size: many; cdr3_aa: CASSPWEGAYEQYF; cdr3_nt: TGTGCCAGCAGCCCCTGGGAAGGAGCATACGAGCAGTACTTC
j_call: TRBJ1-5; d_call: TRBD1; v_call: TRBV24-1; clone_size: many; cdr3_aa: CATSSPGGNNQPQHF; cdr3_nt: TGTGCCACCAGTTCCCCAGGGGGAAACAATCAGCCCCAGCATTTT
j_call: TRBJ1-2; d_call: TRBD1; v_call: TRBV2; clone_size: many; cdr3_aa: CASVGEPVGTGKRDYGYTF; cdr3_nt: TGTGCCAGCGTTGGTGAACCGGTCGGGACAGGAAAGAGGGACTATGGCTACACCTTC
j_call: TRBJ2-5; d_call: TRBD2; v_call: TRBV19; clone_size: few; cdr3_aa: CASSPGSGRASQETQYF; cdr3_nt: TGTGCCAGTAGTCCCGGTAGCGGGAGGGCCAGCCAAGAGACCCAGTACTTC
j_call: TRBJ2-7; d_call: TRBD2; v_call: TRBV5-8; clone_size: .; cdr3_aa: CASSGLAGDEQYF; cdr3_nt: TGTGCCAGCAGCGGACTAGCGGGAGACGAGCAGTACTTC
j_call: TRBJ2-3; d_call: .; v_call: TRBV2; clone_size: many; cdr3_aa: CASSGQRLRVDTQYF; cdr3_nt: TGTGCCAGCAGTGGGCAGCGCCTCAGGGTAGATACGCAGTATTTT
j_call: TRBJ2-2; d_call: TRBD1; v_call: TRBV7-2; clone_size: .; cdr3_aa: CASRPVRDSLNTGELFF; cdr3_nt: TGTGCCAGCAGACCTGTCCGGGACAGCCTAAACACCGGGGAGCTGTTTTTT
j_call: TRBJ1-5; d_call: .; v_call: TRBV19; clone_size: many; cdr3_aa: CASTYGSLSNQPQHF; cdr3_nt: TGTGCCAGTACGTACGGCAGCCTTAGCAATCAGCCCCAGCATTTT
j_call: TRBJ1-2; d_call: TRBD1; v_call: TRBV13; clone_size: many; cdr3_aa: CASSPTGSPEGYTF; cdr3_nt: TGTGCCAGCAGCCCGACAGGGTCGCCGGAAGGCTACACCTTC
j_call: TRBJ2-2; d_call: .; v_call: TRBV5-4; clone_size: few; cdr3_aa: CASSPRRDTGELFF; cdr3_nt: TGTGCCAGCAGCCCTCGAAGAGACACCGGGGAGCTGTTTTTT
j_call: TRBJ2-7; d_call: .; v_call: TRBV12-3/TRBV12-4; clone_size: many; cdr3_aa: CASSFGQSYEQYF; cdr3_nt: TGTGCCAGCAGTTTTGGCCAATCCTACGAGCAGTACTTC
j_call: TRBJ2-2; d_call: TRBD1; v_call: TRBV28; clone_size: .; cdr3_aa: CASSDRVGELFF; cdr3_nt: TGTGCCAGCAGTGACAGGGTTGGGGAGCTGTTTTTT
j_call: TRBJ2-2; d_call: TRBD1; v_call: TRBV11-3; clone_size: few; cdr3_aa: CASSLEEGQGAPGELFF; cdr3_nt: TGTGCCAGCAGCTTAGAAGAGGGACAGGGGGCGCCGGGGGAGCTGTTTTTT
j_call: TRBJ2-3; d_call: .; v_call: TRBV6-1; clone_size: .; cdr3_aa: CASGRLSNTQYF; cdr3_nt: TGTGCCAGCGGCCGGCTTTCGAATACGCAGTATTTT
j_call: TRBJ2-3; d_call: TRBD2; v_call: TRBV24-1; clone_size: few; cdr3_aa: CATSDLGGETDTQYF; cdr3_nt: TGTGCCACCAGTGACTTGGGGGGGGAAACAGATACGCAGTATTTT
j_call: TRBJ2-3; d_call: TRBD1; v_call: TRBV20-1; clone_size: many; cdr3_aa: CSATTGEMTDTQYF; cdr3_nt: TGCAGTGCAACGACAGGGGAGATGACAGATACGCAGTATTTT
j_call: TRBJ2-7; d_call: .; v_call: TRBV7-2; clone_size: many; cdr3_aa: CASRPRGLGRPYEQYF; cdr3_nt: TGTGCCAGCAGACCTAGGGGGTTAGGGCGGCCCTACGAGCAGTACTTC
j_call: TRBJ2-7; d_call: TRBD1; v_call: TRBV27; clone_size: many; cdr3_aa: CASSFGPTGGGYEQYF; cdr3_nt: TGTGCCAGCAGTTTTGGACCGACAGGGGGAGGCTACGAGCAGTACTTC
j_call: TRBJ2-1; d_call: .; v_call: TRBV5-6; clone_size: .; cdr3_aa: CASSPWSGTNEQFF; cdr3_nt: TGTGCCAGCAGCCCCTGGTCAGGGACCAATGAGCAGTTCTTC
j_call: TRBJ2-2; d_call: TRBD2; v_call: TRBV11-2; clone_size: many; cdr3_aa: CASSSRAAGTGELFF; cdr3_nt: TGTGCCAGCAGCTCCCGGGCAGCGGGAACCGGGGAGCTGTTTTTT
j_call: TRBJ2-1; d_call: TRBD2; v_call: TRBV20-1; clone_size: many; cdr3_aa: CSARVDLAGGLNEQFF; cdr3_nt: TGCAGTGCTAGAGTCGATCTAGCGGGGGGGCTGAATGAGCAGTTCTTC
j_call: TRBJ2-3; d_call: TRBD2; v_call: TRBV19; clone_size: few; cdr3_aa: CASSGMGLAAQYF; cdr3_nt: TGTGCCAGTAGTGGGATGGGACTAGCAGCGCAGTATTTT